A single sample gave rise to the 13 T cell receptor beta chains below, sequenced in a study of T cells in Graves' hyperthyroidism and ophthalmopathy. RNA transcripts were the template for amplifying TCR beta CDR3 regions. Primed by the HTBI set, a first-round RT-PCR was run on the TCR CDR3. MiXCR was run by TCRdb on the multiplex PCR reads, yielding one entry per CDR3 protein. The sample includes under 350,000 distinct CDR3 sequences, about 21% of them seen just once. The sample taken for sequencing was blood. The receptors come from a woman aged 50 to 60 with Graves' hyperthyroidism.

V usage is TRBV11-3 and J usage is TRBJ2-7, with 12 bases matching TRBD2. Per germline, CDR1 SGHNT and CDR2 YENEEA. This CDR3 is built from 14 residues. Trimming at V came to 3 bases and at J to 4 bases, leaving 1 base not matched to a gene. CDR3 region: CASSFLAGGYEQYF. The DNA for the CDR3 is TGTGCCAGCAGCTTTCTAGCGGGAGGGTACGAGCAGTACTTC.

There are many counts of this clonotype. The rearrangement uses TRBV10-3 and TRBJ2-1; 11 bases line up with TRBD2. The CDR3 sequence is 15 residues long. With V trimmed by 5 bases and J by 7 bases, 7 bases remained unmatched. Germline values: CDR1 ENHRY, CDR2 SYGVKD. DNA for the CDR3: TGTGCCATCAGTACCTTAGCGGGAGGGCGGAATGAGCAGTTCTTC. It codes for CAISTLAGGRNEQFF.

The rearrangement joins TRBV18 to TRBJ1-2; 7 bases match TRBD1. The germline V gene encodes CDR1 KGHSH and CDR2 LQKENI. J was trimmed by 0 bases and V by 3 bases; bases with no gene match: 7. The CDR3 totals 16 residues. CDR3 sequence reads: CASSPSRDRTNYGYTF. Here the CDR3 DNA reads TGTGCCAGCTCACCGTCCCGGGACAGAACTAACTATGGCTACACCTTC. Full variable domain (outside the CDR3, taken from reference TRBV18 and TRBJ1-2): NAGVMQNPRHLVRRRGQEARLRCSPMKGHSHVYWYRQLPEEGLKFMVYLQKENIIDESGMPKERFSAEFPKEGPSILRIQQVVRGDSAAYFCASSPSRDRTNYGYTFGSGTRLTVV.

This clonotype was observed a few times. V and J are TRBV29-1 and TRBJ2-1; D is possibly TRBD2 (5 bases). The CDR3 loop spans 14 amino acids. The V and J ends lost 4 bases and 0 bases respectively, with 10 bases between them. Germline values: CDR1 SQVTM, CDR2 ANQGSEA. The DNA of the CDR3 is TGCAGCGTTGGGAGGTGGGGCTCCTACAATGAGCAGTTCTTC. Its translation is CSVGRWGSYNEQFF.

This rearrangement joins TRBV19 to TRBJ2-1; 7 positions match TRBD2. J was trimmed by 6 bases and V by 1 base; bases with no gene match: 12. The germline V gene encodes CDR1 LNHDA and CDR2 SQIVND (reference sequence). The length of the CDR3 is 17 residues. The DNA of the CDR3 is TGTGCCAGTAGTATAGTGGGGAGGGCTATTCGATCCAATGAGCAGTTCTTC. This encodes CASSIVGRAIRSNEQFF.

There are many counts of this clonotype. This chain joins TRBV6-1 and TRBJ2-4; maybe TRBD1 (5 bases). The V gene lost 3 bases and the J gene lost 11 bases, with 20 bases spanning the gap. This CDR3 comprises 15 residues. Germline loops: CDR1 MNHNS, CDR2 SASEGT. CDR3 loop: CASSDYPPGQAVQYF. The CDR3 DNA reads as TGTGCCAGCAGTGATTACCCCCCCGGACAAGCCGTTCAGTACTTC.

This clonotype showed up just once. The chain has TRBV7-2 and TRBJ1-2; tentative D call: TRBD1 (5 bases). Trimming shortened V by 4 bases and J by 6 bases, and 21 bases separated the two germline ends. Germline assignment: CDR1 SGHTA and CDR2 FQGNSA. The CDR3 sequence is 16 residues long. CDR3 nucleotides: TGTGCCAGCAGCTCGGTGGGTGGGGGACGTGACGATGGCTACACCTTC. This translates into CASSSVGGGRDDGYTF.

The chain combines TRBV5-4 with TRBJ2-1; 11 nucleotides agree with TRBD2. Germline lookup yields CDR1 SGHNT and CDR2 YYREEE (reference sequence). Unmatched junction bases numbered 8, after V lost 4 bases and J lost 8 bases. CDR3 size: 15 residues. The DNA of the CDR3 is TGTGCCAGCAGCGTAGGAGGGACTAGCGGTGATGAGCAGTTCTTC. Translating it yields CASSVGGTSGDEQFF. Variable domain in full (rest from reference TRBV5-4 and TRBJ2-1): ETGVTQSPTHLIKTRGQQVTLRCSSQSGHNTVSWYQQALGQGPQFIFQYYREEENGRGNFPPRFSGLQFPNYSSELNVNALELDDSALYLCASSVGGTSGDEQFFGPGTRLTVL.

In regard to this clonotype: Lacking the conserved final phenylalanine or tryptophan, this CDR3 likely reflects a read error. The DNA of the CDR3 is TGTGCCAGCACCGTCACCGGGGAGCTGTTTCTT. This codes for CASTVTGELFL. The rearrangement joins TRBV12-3 or TRBV12-4 to TRBJ2-2; unclear D gene. Trimming cost V 7 bases and J 4 bases, with 4 bases left between them. The CDR3 loop spans 11 amino acids.

This clonotype was picked up many times. The chain uses TRBV2 and TRBJ2-7, with D possibly TRBD2 on 6 matching bases. Germline V gene data show CDR1 as SNHLY and CDR2 as FYNNEI. Deletions cut 4 bases from V and 3 bases from J, with 13 bases between. This CDR3 has 14 residues. CDR3 in DNA: TGTGCCAGCAGTGCCGAGGGACTGGGCTACGAGCAGTACTTC. Its protein product is CASSAEGLGYEQYF.

The chain is built from TRBV12-3 or TRBV12-4 and TRBJ2-3; D uncertain. With 2 bases removed from V and 2 bases from J, the gap between germline ends came to 8 bases. CDR3 length: 14 residues. Here the CDR3 reads CASSLNGFTDTQYF. The CDR3 coding sequence is TGTGCCAGCAGTTTAAACGGATTCACAGATACGCAGTATTTT.

This clonotype showed up just a few times. The V and J genes are TRBV27 and TRBJ1-2, with D uncertain. Germline-derived CDR1 and CDR2 are MNHEY and SMNVEV (reference sequence). The CDR3 covers 12 residues. Trimming pared 11 bases from V and 7 bases from J, leaving 17 bases between. The chain's CDR3 is CAGKTSRGGYTF. CDR3 nucleotides: TGTGCCGGCAAGACCTCTAGAGGTGGCTACACCTTC.

This clonotype was recorded many times. The gene calls are TRBV3-1 and TRBJ2-7, with 11 bases lining up with TRBD2. Per germline, CDR1 LGHDT and CDR2 YNNKEL (reference sequence). The V gene end was trimmed by 1 base and the J gene end by 2 bases; junction bases not matched to a gene: 10. The CDR3 covers 18 residues. CDR3: CASSQGTSGGYTAYEQYF. The DNA of the CDR3 is TGTGCCAGCAGCCAAGGAACTAGCGGGGGATATACCGCCTACGAGCAGTACTTC.